This T cell receptor beta chain was documented in a study of radiotherapy plus CTLA-4 blockade in lung cancer. Broader study findings: In blood, after radiotherapy plus ipilimumab, tumor-derived TCR clones expanded.

Worth noting for this clone: The antigen remains undetermined.

Germline assignment: CDR1 SGHVS and CDR2 FQNEAQ. The CDR3 has 13 amino acids. V lost 9 bases and J lost 6, with 18 bases in between. Measured with immunoSEQ multiplex PCR; TCRdb has only the in-frame clones, and not every one. The table has 90,000 to 100,000 clones, roughly 80% seen once. The sequence was collected from a human donor with non-small cell lung cancer that progressed on radiotherapy plus ipilimumab. J is TRBJ2-7 and V is TRBV7-8; perhaps TRBD2 as D (6 bases). The material sequenced was peripheral blood, taken from a patient treated with radiotherapy plus ipilimumab. The CDR3 region has the DNA TGTGCCAGTACCACGGGACTCCGGGGCGAGCAGTACTTC. It translates to CASTTGLRGEQYF.